This T cell receptor beta chain was documented in a study of cytomegalovirus exposure and HLA in healthy donors. The CDR3 is made up of 13 amino acids. Trimming removed 7 bases from V and 4 bases from J; junction bases left unmatched: 3. The germline CDR1 and CDR2 sequences are SNHLY and FYNNEI. The repertoire was sequenced with immunoSEQ multiplex PCR; TCRdb's copy has only in-frame clones and lacks some. The sample lists under 400,000 clones; 86% were seen once. Study findings and constraints: Clusters of TCRs from the first cohort tended to co-occur in the 100 to 150 validation repertoires (as a later analysis found).

As for this clone: Its antigen is as yet unknown.

Sequencing was performed on PBMCs. The rearrangement uses TRBV2 and TRBJ1-2, with 10 bases fitting TRBD1. This clonotype originated in a woman under 30 in good health and CMV-seronegative. CDR3 sequence reads: CASKGQGVYGYTF. The CDR3 nucleotides read TGTGCCAGCAAAGGACAGGGGGTCTATGGCTACACCTTC.